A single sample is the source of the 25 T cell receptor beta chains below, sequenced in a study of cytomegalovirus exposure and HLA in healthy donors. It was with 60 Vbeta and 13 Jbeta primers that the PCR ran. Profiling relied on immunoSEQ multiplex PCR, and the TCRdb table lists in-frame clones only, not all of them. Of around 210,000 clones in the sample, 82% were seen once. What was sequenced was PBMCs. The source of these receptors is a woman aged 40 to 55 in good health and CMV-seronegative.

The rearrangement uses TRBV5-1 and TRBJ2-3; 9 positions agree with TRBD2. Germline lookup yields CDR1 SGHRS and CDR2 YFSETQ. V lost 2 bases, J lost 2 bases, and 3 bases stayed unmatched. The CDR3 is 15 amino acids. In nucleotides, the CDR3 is TGCGCCAGCAGCTTTCTAGCGGGAATCACAGATACGCAGTATTTT. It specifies CASSFLAGITDTQYF.

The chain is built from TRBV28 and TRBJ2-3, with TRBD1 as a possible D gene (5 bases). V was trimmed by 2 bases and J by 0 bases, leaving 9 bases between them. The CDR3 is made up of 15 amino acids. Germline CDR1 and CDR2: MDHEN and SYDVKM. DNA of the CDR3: TGTGCCAGCAGTTTACCAGGGATGAGCACAGATACGCAGTATTTT. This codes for CASSLPGMSTDTQYF.

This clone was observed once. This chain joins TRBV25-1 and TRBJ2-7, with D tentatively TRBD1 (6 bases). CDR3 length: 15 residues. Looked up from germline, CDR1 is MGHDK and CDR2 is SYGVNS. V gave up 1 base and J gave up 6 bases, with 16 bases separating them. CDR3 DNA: TGTGCCAGCAGTGAATTGAACAGGGAAACTGCCGAGCAGTACTTC. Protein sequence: CASSELNRETAEQYF.

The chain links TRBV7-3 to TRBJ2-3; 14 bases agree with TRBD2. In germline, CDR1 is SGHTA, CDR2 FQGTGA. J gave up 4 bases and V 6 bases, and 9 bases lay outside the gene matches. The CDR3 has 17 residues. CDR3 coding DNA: TGTGCCAGCAGTTTGGGACTAGCGGGAGTAGCCCCAGATACGCAGTATTTT. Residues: CASSLGLAGVAPDTQYF.

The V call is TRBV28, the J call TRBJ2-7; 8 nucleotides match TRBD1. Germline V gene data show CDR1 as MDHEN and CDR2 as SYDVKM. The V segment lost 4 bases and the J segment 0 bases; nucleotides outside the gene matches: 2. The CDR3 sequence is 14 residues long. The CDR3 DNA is TGTGCCAGCAGTTGGACAGGGAGCTCCTACGAGCAGTACTTC. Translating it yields CASSWTGSSYEQYF.

As DNA, the CDR3 is TGTGCCAGCAGCCCCCCGGGACAGGCTATATATTCGACTGAAGCTTTCTTT. As protein: CASSPPGQAIYSTEAFF. The rearrangement uses TRBV2 and TRBJ1-1; 8 positions match TRBD1. CDR1 is SNHLY, CDR2 FYNNEI, per germline. V shed 6 bases, J shed 5 bases, and the junction held 17 bases outside the gene matches. CDR3 length: 17 amino acids.

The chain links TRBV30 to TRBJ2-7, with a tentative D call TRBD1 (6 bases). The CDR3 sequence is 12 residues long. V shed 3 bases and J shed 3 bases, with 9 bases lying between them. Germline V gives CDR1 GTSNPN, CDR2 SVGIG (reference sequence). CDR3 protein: CAWSGTSYEQYF. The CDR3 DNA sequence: TGTGCCTGGAGCGGGACAAGCTACGAGCAGTACTTC.

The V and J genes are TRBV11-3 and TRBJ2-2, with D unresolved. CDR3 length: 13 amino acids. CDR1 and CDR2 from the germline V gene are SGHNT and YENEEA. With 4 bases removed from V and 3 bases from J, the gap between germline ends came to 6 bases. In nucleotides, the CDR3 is TGTGCCAGCAGCTCGAGAGACACCGGGGAGCTGTTTTTT. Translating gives CASSSRDTGELFF.

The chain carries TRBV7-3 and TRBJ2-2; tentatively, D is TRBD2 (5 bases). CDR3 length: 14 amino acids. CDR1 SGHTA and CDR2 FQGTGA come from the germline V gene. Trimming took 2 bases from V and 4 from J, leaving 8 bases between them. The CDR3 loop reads CASSLAGLTGELFF. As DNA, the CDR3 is TGTGCCAGCAGCTTAGCCGGACTCACCGGGGAGCTGTTTTTT.

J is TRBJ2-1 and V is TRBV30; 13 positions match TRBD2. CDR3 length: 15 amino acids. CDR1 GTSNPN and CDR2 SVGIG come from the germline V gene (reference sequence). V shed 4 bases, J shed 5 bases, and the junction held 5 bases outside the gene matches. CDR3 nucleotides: TGTGCCTGGACTCAGGGGACTAGCGGGAACAATGAGCAGTTCTTC. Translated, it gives CAWTQGTSGNNEQFF.

This CDR3 is CASSTGTGLRTEAFF. CDR3 nucleotide sequence: TGTGCCTCCTCGACCGGGACAGGGCTCCGAACTGAAGCTTTCTTT. This rearrangement joins TRBV30 to TRBJ1-1; 9 bases are a match to TRBD1. The junction had 14 bases not matched to a gene; V was cut back by 7 bases and J by 5 bases. CDR3 length: 15 residues. The germline gives CDR1 GTSNPN, CDR2 SVGIG (reference sequence).

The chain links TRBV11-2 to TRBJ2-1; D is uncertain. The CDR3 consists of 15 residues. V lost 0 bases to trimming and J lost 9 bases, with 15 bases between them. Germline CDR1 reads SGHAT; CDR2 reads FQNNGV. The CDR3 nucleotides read TGTGCCAGCAGCTTAGACAATCCGTTGCTGAGTGAGCAGTTCTTC. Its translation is CASSLDNPLLSEQFF.

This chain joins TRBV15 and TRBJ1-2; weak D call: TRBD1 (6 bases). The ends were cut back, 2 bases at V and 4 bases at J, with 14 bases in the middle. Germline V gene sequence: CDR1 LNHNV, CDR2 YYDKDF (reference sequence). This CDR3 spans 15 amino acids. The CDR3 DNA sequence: TGTGCCACCAGCAGAACACGCGGACAGCCCTATGGCTACACCTTC. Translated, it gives CATSRTRGQPYGYTF.

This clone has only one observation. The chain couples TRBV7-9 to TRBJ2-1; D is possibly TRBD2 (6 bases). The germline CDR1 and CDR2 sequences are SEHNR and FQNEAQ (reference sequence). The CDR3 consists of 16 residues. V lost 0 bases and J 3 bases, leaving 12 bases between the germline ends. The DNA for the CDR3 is TGTGCCAGCAGCTTAGCGGGCCGGGGGAACTACAATGAGCAGTTCTTC. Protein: CASSLAGRGNYNEQFF.

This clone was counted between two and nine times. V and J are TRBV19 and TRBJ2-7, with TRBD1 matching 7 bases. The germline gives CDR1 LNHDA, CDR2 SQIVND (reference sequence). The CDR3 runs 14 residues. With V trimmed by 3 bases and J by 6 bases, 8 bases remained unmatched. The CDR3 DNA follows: TGTGCCAGTAGTATGGGACAGAATGGCGTCGAGCAGTACTTC. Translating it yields CASSMGQNGVEQYF.

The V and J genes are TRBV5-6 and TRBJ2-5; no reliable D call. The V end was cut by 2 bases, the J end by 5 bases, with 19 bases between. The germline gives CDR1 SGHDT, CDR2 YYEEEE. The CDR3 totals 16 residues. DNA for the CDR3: TGTGCCAGCAGCTTCAACCCCGGGTCCCGAAGGGAGACCCAGTACTTC. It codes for CASSFNPGSRRETQYF.

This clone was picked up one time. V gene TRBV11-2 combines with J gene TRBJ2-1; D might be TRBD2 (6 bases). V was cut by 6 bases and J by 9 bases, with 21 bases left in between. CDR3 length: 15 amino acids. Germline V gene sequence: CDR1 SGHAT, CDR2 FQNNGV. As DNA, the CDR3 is TGTGCCAGCAGGACACCGGGACTCCGAGGGAGTGAGCAGTTCTTC. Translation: CASRTPGLRGSEQFF.

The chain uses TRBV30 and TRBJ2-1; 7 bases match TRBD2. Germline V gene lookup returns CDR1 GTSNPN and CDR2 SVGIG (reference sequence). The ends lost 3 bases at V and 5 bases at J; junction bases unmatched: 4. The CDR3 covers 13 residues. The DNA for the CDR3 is TGTGCCTGGAGGAAGGCGGGGGACAATGAGCAGTTCTTC. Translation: CAWRKAGDNEQFF. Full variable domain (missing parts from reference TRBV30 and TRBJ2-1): SQTIHQWPATLVQPVGSPLSLECTVEGTSNPNLYWYRQAAGRGLQLLFYSVGIGQISSEVPQNLSASRPQDRQFILSSKKLLLSDSGFYLCAWRKAGDNEQFFGPGTRLTVL.

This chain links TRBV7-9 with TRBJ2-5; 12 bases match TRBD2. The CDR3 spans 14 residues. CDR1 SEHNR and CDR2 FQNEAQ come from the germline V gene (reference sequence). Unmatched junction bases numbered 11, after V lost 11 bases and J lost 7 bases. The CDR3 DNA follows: TGTGCCTGTAGGACTAGCGGGGAGGGCACGACCCAGTACTTC. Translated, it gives CACRTSGEGTTQYF.

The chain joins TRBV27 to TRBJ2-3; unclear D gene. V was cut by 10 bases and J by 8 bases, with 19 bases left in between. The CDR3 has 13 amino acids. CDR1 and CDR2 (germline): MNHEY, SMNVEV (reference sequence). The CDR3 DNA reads TGTGCCACCGGTGGGCAGGAAGGTACTACGCAGTATTTT. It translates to CATGGQEGTTQYF.

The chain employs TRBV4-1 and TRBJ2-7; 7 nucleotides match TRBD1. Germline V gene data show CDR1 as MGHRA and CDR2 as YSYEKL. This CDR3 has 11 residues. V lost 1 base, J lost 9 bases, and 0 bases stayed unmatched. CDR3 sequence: CASSQGTGQYF. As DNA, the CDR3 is TGCGCCAGCAGCCAAGGGACAGGGCAGTACTTC.

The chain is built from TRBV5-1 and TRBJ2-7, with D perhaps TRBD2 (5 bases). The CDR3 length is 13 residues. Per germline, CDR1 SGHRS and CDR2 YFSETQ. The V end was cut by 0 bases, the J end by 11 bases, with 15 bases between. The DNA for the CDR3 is TGCGCCAGCAGCTTGGAGAGAGCGGCCTCGGAGTACTTC. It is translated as CASSLERAASEYF.

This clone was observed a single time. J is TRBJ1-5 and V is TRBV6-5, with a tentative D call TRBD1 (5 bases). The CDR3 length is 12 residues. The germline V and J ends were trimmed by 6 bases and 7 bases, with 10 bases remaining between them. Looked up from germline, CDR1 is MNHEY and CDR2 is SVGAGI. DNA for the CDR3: TGTGCCAGCAGATCAGGGATGCAGCCCCAGCATTTT. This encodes CASRSGMQPQHF.

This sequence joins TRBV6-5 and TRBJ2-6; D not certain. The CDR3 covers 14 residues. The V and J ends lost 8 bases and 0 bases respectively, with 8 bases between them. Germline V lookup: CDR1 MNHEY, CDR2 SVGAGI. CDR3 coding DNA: TGTGCCAGCGTCCCATTCTCTGGGGCCAACGTCCTGACTTTC. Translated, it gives CASVPFSGANVLTF.

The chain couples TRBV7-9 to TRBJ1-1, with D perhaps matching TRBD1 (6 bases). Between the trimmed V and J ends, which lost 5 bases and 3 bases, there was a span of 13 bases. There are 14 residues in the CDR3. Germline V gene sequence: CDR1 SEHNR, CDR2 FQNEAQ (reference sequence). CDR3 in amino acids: CASSPQGRDTEAFF. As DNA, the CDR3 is TGTGCCAGCAGCCCGCAGGGGAGGGACACTGAAGCTTTCTTT.